The text below deals with one T cell receptor beta chain. Each cDNA molecule in the library carried unique molecular identifiers. TCRdb re-called the reads through MiXCR, storing one row per CDR3 protein. The table records about 800 distinct CDR3 sequences, 60% to 80% of them present only once. This record comes from a study of human T cells and chemical hapten exposure. The CDR3 has 13 amino acids. The V gene lost 2 bases and the J gene lost 0 bases, with 1 base spanning the gap. Germline V CDR1 and CDR2: SGHAT, FQNNGV. Treatment given: therapeutic diphenylcyclopropenone sensitization with weekly scalp DPC.

The chain recombines TRBV11-2 with TRBJ2-2; D not certain. Material: whole blood, obtained before DPC sensitization or 2, 6, or about 24 weeks after (not recorded which). The clonotype comes from an adult with alopecia areata. Some clones in this sample may be carry-over from other donors' samples. This table probably holds off-target reads from a library built for another chain. The CDR3 here is CASSLPNTGELFF. CDR3 coding DNA: TGTGCCAGCAGCTTACCGAACACCGGGGAGCTGTTTTTT.